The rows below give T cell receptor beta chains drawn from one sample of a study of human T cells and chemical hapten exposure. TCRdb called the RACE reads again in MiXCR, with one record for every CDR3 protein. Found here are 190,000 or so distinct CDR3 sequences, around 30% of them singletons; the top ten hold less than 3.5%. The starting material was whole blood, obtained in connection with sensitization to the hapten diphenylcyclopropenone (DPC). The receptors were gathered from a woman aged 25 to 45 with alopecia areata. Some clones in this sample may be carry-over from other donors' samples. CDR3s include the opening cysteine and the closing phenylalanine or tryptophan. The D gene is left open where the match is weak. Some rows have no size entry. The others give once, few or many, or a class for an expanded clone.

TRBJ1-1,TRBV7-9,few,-,CASSGGDGFNTEAFF,TGTGCCAGCAGCGGGGGGGACGGCTTCAACACTGAAGCTTTCTTT
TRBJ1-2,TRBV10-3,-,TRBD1,CAISPGQGASGYTF,TGTGCCATCAGTCCGGGACAGGGGGCCTCTGGCTACACCTTC
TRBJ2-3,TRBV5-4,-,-,CASSLASVTDTQYF,TGTGCCAGCAGCTTGGCTAGCGTCACAGATACGCAGTATTTT
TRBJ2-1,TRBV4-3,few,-,CASSQDGQFSEQFF,TGCGCCAGCAGCCAAGATGGTCAGTTTTCTGAGCAGTTCTTC
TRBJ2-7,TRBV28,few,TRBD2,CATTSGGYEQYF,TGTGCCACCACTAGCGGGGGGTACGAGCAGTACTTC
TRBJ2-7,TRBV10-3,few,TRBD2,CAISGTSGAYEQYF,TGTGCCATCAGTGGTACTAGCGGCGCCTACGAGCAGTACTTC
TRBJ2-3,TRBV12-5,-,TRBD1,CASGRTGPTDTQYF,TGTGCTAGTGGCAGGACAGGGCCCACAGATACGCAGTATTTT
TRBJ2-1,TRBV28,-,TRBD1,CASRLDRVAYNEQFF,TGTGCCAGCAGGCTGGACAGGGTAGCCTACAATGAGCAGTTCTTC
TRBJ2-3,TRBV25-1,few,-,CASSDGVSGTDTQYF,TGTGCCAGCAGTGACGGGGTTTCGGGCACAGATACGCAGTATTTT
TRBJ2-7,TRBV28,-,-,CASSIRLDRVDEQYF,TGTGCCAGCAGTATCCGACTGGATCGTGTCGACGAGCAGTACTTC
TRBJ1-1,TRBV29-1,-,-,CSGSDGMGAFF,TGCAGCGGATCAGACGGGATGGGAGCTTTCTTT
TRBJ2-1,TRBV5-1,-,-,CASSFAGQSNEQFF,TGCGCCAGCAGCTTCGCGGGGCAGAGCAATGAGCAGTTCTTC
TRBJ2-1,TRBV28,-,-,CASRTSYNEQFF,TGTGCCAGCAGGACTAGCTACAATGAGCAGTTCTTC
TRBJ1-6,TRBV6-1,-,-,CASTGARWEANSPLHF,TGTGCCAGCACAGGGGCGCGTTGGGAGGCTAATTCACCCCTCCACTTT
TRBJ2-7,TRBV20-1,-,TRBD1,CSASPGSGGWYEQYF,TGCAGTGCTAGTCCCGGGTCAGGGGGCTGGTACGAGCAGTACTTC
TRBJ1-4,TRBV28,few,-,CASGGGQGVEKLFF,TGTGCCAGCGGAGGCGGCCAGGGTGTTGAAAAACTGTTTTTT
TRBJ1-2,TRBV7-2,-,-,CASSSLTQNYGYTF,TGTGCCAGCAGCTCATTGACCCAAAACTATGGCTACACCTTC
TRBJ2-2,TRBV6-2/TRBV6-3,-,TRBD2,CASSPQLALLIGELFF,TGTGCCAGCAGTCCACAACTAGCGCTCTTGATCGGGGAGCTGTTTTTT
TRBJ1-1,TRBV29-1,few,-,CSAVRVLNTEAFF,TGCAGCGCAGTTCGCGTCCTGAACACTGAAGCTTTCTTT
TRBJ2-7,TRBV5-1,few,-,CASSLGSTSYEQYF,TGCGCCAGCAGCTTAGGGTCCACCTCCTACGAGCAGTACTTC
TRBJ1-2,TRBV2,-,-,CASTSGARGYTF,TGTGCCAGCACGAGCGGTGCCCGTGGCTACACCTTC
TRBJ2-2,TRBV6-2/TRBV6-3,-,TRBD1,CASSGTGGTGELFF,TGTGCCAGCAGTGGGACAGGGGGTACCGGGGAGCTGTTTTTT
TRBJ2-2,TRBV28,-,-,CASSLQPLTVTGELFF,TGTGCCAGCAGTCTACAACCTCTGACAGTAACCGGGGAGCTGTTTTTT
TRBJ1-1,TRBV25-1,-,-,CASRDSSMGTEAFF,TGTGCCAGCAGAGACAGCAGTATGGGGACAGAAGCTTTCTTT
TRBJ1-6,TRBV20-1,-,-,CSATSGDSPLHF,TGCAGTGCTACCTCAGGGGATTCACCCCTCCACTTT
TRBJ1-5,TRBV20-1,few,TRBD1,CSARGTGQPQHF,TGCAGTGCTAGAGGGACAGGACAGCCCCAGCATTTT
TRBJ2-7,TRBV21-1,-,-,CASSKEFGEAYEQYF,TGTGCCAGCAGCAAAGAGTTCGGGGAGGCCTACGAGCAGTACTTC
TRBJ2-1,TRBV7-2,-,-,CASSLFRVEQFF,TGTGCCAGCAGCTTATTCCGGGTTGAGCAGTTCTTC
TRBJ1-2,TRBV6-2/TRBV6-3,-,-,CASSYGVQTIYGYTF,TGTGCCAGCAGTTACGGGGTCCAGACGATTTATGGCTACACCTTC
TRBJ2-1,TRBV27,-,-,CASSVAGAPDYNEQFF,TGTGCCAGCAGTGTCGCTGGGGCGCCGGACTACAATGAGCAGTTCTTC
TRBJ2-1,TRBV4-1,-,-,CASSQPFRGGDEQFF,TGCGCCAGCAGCCAACCATTCCGAGGGGGTGATGAGCAGTTCTTC
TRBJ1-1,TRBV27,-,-,CASSPRWGLNTEAFF,TGTGCCAGCAGTCCAAGGTGGGGGTTGAACACTGAAGCTTTCTTT
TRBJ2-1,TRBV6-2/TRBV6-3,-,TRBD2,CASSPGTSGSSEQFF,TGTGCCAGCAGCCCCGGGACTAGCGGGAGTAGTGAGCAGTTCTTC
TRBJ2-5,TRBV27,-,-,CASRETGGETQYF,TGTGCCAGCAGGGAAACAGGAGGGGAGACCCAGTACTTC
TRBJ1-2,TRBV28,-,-,CASSTREGGYTF,TGTGCCAGCAGTACCAGGGAGGGTGGCTACACCTTC
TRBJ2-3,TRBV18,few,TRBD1,CASSPTGVPDTQYF,TGTGCCAGCTCACCCACAGGGGTCCCAGATACGCAGTATTTT
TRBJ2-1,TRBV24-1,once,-,CATSDLGDEQFF,TGTGCCACCAGTGATTTAGGGGATGAGCAGTTCTTC
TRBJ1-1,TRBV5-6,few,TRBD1,CASSYTGGPMNTEAFF,TGTGCCAGCAGCTACACAGGGGGCCCCATGAACACTGAAGCTTTCTTT
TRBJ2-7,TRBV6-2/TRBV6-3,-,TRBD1,CASSYGQGVYEQYF,TGTGCCAGCAGTTACGGACAGGGGGTCTACGAGCAGTACTTC
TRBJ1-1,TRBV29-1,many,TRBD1,CSVDGQGNTEAFF,TGCAGCGTAGATGGACAGGGGAACACTGAAGCTTTCTTT
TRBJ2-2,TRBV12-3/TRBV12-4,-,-,CASSFSADTGELFF,TGTGCCAGCAGTTTTTCGGCGGACACCGGGGAGCTGTTTTTT
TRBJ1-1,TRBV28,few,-,CATTTAVNTEAFF,TGTGCCACCACAACAGCAGTGAACACTGAAGCTTTCTTT
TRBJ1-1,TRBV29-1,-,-,CSVEPGNTEAFF,TGCAGCGTTGAACCAGGAAACACTGAAGCTTTCTTT